This T cell receptor beta chain was captured in a study of T-cell memory formation after mild COVID-19. In the study overall: Clusters of TCRs were largely donor specific.

TCRdb independently ran MiXCR on the 5' RACE reads; one entry per CDR3 protein. The repertoire holds just under 150,000 distinct CDR3 sequences, with approximately 6% as singletons. General study results and limits: Some SARS-CoV-2-responding clones were already detected in memory before infection. Contracting CD4+ clones sat mainly in CM and EM; CD8+ in EMRA.

From germline, CDR1 is MNHEY and CDR2 SVGEGT. Trimming cost V 7 bases and J 3 bases, with 22 bases left between them. The CDR3 contains 16 residues. This clonotype was found a few times. The antigen is unknown. This clonotype originated in an adult woman who had mild COVID-19 (a few samples of this study predate the infection). Cell type and time point are not known. The sequencing sample was made of PBMCs or a T cell subset sorted from them (not recorded which). The chain couples TRBV6-2 or TRBV6-3 to TRBJ2-7, with D maybe TRBD1 (5 bases). The CDR3 DNA reads as TGTGCCAGCACCCATACTACCGGACATCTCGGCTACGAGCAGTACTTC. This codes for CASTHTTGHLGYEQYF.